Sequencing of this T cell receptor beta chain was carried out in a study of T cell changes during pregnancy in multiple sclerosis. Produced via immunoSEQ multiplex PCR; TCRdb's table is partial and in-frame only. The sample yields 25,000 to 30,000 clones, 89% seen once. Germline CDR1 reads SGHRS; CDR2 reads YFSETQ. The V end was cut by 4 bases, the J end by 8 bases, with 21 bases between. The CDR3 sequence is 16 residues long. In this sample, this clone turned up once. The rearrangement joins TRBV5-1 to TRBJ1-4; a possible D gene is TRBD1 (6 bases). The sequences come from CD4+ T cells from peripheral blood mononuclear cells, collected in the second trimester of pregnancy. The sequence came from a female donor with multiple sclerosis, enrolled in a pregnancy study. This CDR3 is CASSPTRQVRTEKLFF. The CDR3 DNA sequence: TGCGCCAGCAGCCCTACTAGACAGGTCCGAACGGAAAAACTGTTTTTT.